This is a list of T cell receptor beta chains from one sample in a study of CD8 T cells in Susac syndrome. TCRdb recomputed calls from the immunoSEQ multiplex PCR reads with MiXCR, one row per CDR3 protein. The data contain about 120,000 distinct CDR3 sequences, about nine tenths of them seen just once; the ten biggest clones take up 0.12%. What was sequenced was CD8+ T cells from PBMCs. The receptors stem from a human donor in good health. Both conserved end residues are trimmed from each CDR3. Rows give clone size only sometimes, using once, few, many, or a class for an expanded clone.

abundance: -
j_gene: TRBJ2-3
v_gene: TRBV20-1
CDR3aa: SASGRDEWDTQY

abundance: -
j_gene: TRBJ2-2
v_gene: TRBV29-1
CDR3aa: SVEGIPSYTGELF

abundance: -
j_gene: TRBJ1-2
v_gene: TRBV29-1
CDR3aa: SVGREDGYT

abundance: few
j_gene: TRBJ2-1
v_gene: TRBV6-1
CDR3aa: ASPELTSVKSVNEQF

abundance: once
j_gene: TRBJ2-5
v_gene: TRBV29-1
CDR3aa: SVPAGLQETQY

abundance: once
j_gene: TRBJ1-1
v_gene: TRBV20-1
CDR3aa: SASGGAPGTEAF

abundance: -
j_gene: TRBJ1-5
v_gene: TRBV20-1
CDR3aa: SAAPGPGNQPQH

abundance: -
j_gene: TRBJ2-5
v_gene: TRBV7-2
CDR3aa: ASSLTQMGAWETQY

abundance: -
j_gene: TRBJ2-5
v_gene: TRBV7-2
CDR3aa: ASSLFRGRETQY

abundance: once
j_gene: TRBJ1-2
v_gene: TRBV7-3
CDR3aa: ASSRTQRQGYGYT

abundance: few
j_gene: TRBJ1-5
v_gene: TRBV19
CDR3aa: ASSTPGAGNQPQH

abundance: -
j_gene: TRBJ1-1
v_gene: TRBV7-2
CDR3aa: ASSSIGSGEAF

abundance: -
j_gene: TRBJ2-7
v_gene: TRBV29-1
CDR3aa: SVEGGELYEQY

abundance: -
j_gene: TRBJ2-1
v_gene: TRBV7-6
CDR3aa: ASSSASWEKVYNEQF

abundance: -
j_gene: TRBJ2-7
v_gene: TRBV4-3
CDR3aa: ASSQGGTYEQY

abundance: -
j_gene: TRBJ1-2
v_gene: TRBV20-1
CDR3aa: SARDSGQRSYGYT

abundance: -
j_gene: TRBJ2-1
v_gene: TRBV5-6
CDR3aa: ASSSTSGRSSYNEQF

abundance: -
j_gene: TRBJ2-7
v_gene: TRBV29-1
CDR3aa: SVGVADGMH